This TCR beta chain came from a study of T cell repertoires in cytomegalovirus infection. Across the whole study: Indicated by public TCR beta signatures were CMV infection and matching HLA type.

Study results and limitations: The cumulative frequency of public TCR beta families distinguished individuals who carried CMV together with the relevant HLA.

Germline CDR1 is SNHLY and CDR2 is FYNNEI. J lost 2 bases, V lost 3 bases, and 4 bases had no gene match. The CDR3 spans 15 residues. One entry per CDR3 protein results from TCRdb running MiXCR on the reads. This table has a few hundred thousand distinct CDR3 sequences, roughly 42% appearing once. Concerning this clonotype itself: Its antigen is unidentified.

Material: cultured PBMCs, obtained from culture after CMV antigen stimulation. The clonotype comes from a human donor in good health (CMV status not recorded). Some clones in this sample may be carry-over from other donors' samples. V and J are TRBV2 and TRBJ2-1, with 7 bases lining up with TRBD1. The CDR3 sequence: CASSDDRATYNEQFF. The CDR3 DNA reads as TGTGCCAGCAGTGACGACAGGGCTACCTACAATGAGCAGTTCTTC.